This passage covers 9 T cell receptor beta chains from one sample sequenced in a study of T cells in localized non-small cell lung cancer. TCRdb keeps only in-frame clones here, not all; method: immunoSEQ multiplex PCR. Of 100,000 to 150,000 clones detected, 70% to 90% appear once; the ten largest clones hold over 1.5%. Sequences were derived from peripheral blood, sampled before any cancer treatment. These receptors came from a female donor over 55 with stage I lung adenocarcinoma.

The chain combines TRBV19 with TRBJ2-3; D call uncertain. This CDR3 spans 16 amino acids. The V end was cut by 2 bases, the J end by 0 bases, with 12 bases between. Germline CDR1 LNHDA, CDR2 SQIVND (reference sequence). The CDR3 coding sequence is TGTGCCAGTAGTATACCCAGCGTCGCTAGCACAGATACGCAGTATTTT. Amino acid sequence: CASSIPSVASTDTQYF. Full variable domain (missing parts from reference TRBV19 and TRBJ2-3): DGGITQSPKYLFRKEGQNVTLSCEQNLNHDAMYWYRQDPGQGLRLIYYSQIVNDFQKGDIAEGYSVSREKKESFPLTVTSAQKNPTAFYLCASSIPSVASTDTQYFGPGTRLTVL.

The V call is TRBV5-5, the J call TRBJ2-5, with 8 bases matching TRBD2. The CDR3 is 14 amino acids. V shed 5 bases and J 1 base; nucleotides not matched to a gene: 4. Germline values: CDR1 SGHKS, CDR2 YYEKEE (reference sequence). The chain's CDR3 is CASSRGGGQETQYF. CDR3 sequence (DNA): TGTGCCAGCAGTCGGGGGGGCGGCCAAGAGACCCAGTACTTC.

The rearrangement links TRBV4-1 to TRBJ2-2, with 7 bases matching TRBD1. Germline V gene sequence: CDR1 MGHRA, CDR2 YSYEKL. The CDR3 has 16 amino acids. The V gene end was trimmed by 4 bases and the J gene end by 1 base; junction bases not matched to a gene: 6. The DNA for the CDR3 is TGCGCCAGCAGCCCAGTATCAGGGGGGAACACCGGGGAGCTGTTTTTT. It encodes CASSPVSGGNTGELFF.

The chain has TRBV5-1 and TRBJ2-7; no clear D. The length of the CDR3 is 13 residues. Germline CDR1 reads SGHRS; CDR2 reads YFSETQ. Trimming took 2 bases from V and 2 from J, leaving 8 bases between them. CDR3 sequence reads: CASSLDWAYEQYF. The CDR3 coding sequence is TGCGCCAGCAGCTTAGACTGGGCCTACGAGCAGTACTTC.

The V and J genes are TRBV27 and TRBJ2-2; D not certain. The CDR3 sequence is 14 residues long. Germline CDR1 MNHEY, CDR2 SMNVEV (reference sequence). The ends were cut back, 3 bases at V and 0 bases at J, with 5 bases in the middle. The CDR3 protein is CASSLRTNTGELFF. The DNA of the CDR3 is TGTGCCAGCAGTTTGCGAACGAACACCGGGGAGCTGTTTTTT.

V and J are TRBV28 and TRBJ2-7; 7 nucleotides align to TRBD2. The junction had 17 bases not matched to a gene; V was cut back by 6 bases and J by 3 bases. The germline gives CDR1 MDHEN, CDR2 SYDVKM. The CDR3 runs to 17 residues. In DNA, the CDR3 is TGTGCCAGCAGCCGAAGGGATGGGGGAGGGCCGATCTACGAGCAGTACTTC. The encoded protein is CASSRRDGGGPIYEQYF.

J is TRBJ2-1 and V is TRBV5-1; D is unclear. Looked up from germline, CDR1 is SGHRS and CDR2 is YFSETQ. The CDR3 spans 15 residues. Trimming stripped 3 bases from V and 0 bases from J, with 10 bases between. The CDR3 coding sequence is TGCGCCAGCAGCTGGATTTACAGCTCCTACAATGAGCAGTTCTTC. It translates to CASSWIYSSYNEQFF.

The chain uses TRBV11-3 and TRBJ2-2; 9 nucleotides agree with TRBD1. Trimming took 1 base from V and 7 from J; bases not matched to a gene: 7. This CDR3 has 16 amino acids. Germline V gene data show CDR1 as SGHNT and CDR2 as YENEEA. The CDR3 spells CASSLGTGGGNGELFF. In nucleotides, the CDR3 is TGTGCCAGCAGCTTAGGCACAGGGGGCGGGAACGGGGAGCTGTTTTTT.

CDR3: CASSLSPSLSDTQYF. The CDR3 DNA reads as TGTGCCAGCAGTTTATCCCCTAGCCTATCAGATACGCAGTATTTT. The chain combines TRBV27 with TRBJ2-3, with D tentatively TRBD2 (5 bases). Trimming took off 0 bases at V and 4 bases at J, with 11 bases between the two ends. The V gene's germline CDR1 is MNHEY and CDR2 SMNVEV (reference sequence). The CDR3 is 15 residues long.